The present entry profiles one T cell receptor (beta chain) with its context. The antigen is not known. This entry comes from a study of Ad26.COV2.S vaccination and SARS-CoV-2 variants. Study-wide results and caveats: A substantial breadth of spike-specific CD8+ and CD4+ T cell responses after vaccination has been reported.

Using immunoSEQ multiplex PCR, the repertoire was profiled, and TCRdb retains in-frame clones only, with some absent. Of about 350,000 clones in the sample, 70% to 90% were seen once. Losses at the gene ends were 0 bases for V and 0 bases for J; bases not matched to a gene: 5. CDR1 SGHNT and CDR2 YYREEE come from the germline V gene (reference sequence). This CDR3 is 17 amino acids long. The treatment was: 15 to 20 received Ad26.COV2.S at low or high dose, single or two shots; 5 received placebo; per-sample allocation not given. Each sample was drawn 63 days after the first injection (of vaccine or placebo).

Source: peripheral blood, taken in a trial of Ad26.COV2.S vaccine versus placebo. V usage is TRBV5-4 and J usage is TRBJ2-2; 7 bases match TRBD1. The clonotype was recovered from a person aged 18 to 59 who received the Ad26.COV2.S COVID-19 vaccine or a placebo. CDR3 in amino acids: CASSLGPGTANTGELFF. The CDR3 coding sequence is TGTGCCAGCAGCTTGGGCCCCGGGACAGCGAACACCGGGGAGCTGTTTTTT.